This is a list of T cell receptor beta chains from one sample in a study of tumor-infiltrating lymphocytes in primary liver carcinoma. A single record per CDR3 protein comes from TCRdb applying MiXCR to the multiplex PCR reads. The table records 250,000 to 350,000 distinct CDR3 sequences, 50% to 60% of them present only once. Sequencing used peripheral blood. The receptors here all came from a woman younger than 45 with primary liver carcinoma and hepatitis B virus infection. CDR3s leave out the opening cysteine and the closing phenylalanine or tryptophan. For some rows the clone size is stated as once, few or many, or as a class when expanded; others skip it.

abundance	len	j_gene	v_gene	CDR3aa
few	12	TRBJ2-1	TRBV6-9	ASTRQGLYNEQF
few	14	TRBJ2-7	TRBV29-1	SAGGWGSGARYEQY
many	10	TRBJ2-7	TRBV10-2	ASSSTGGLQY
few	17	TRBJ2-1	TRBV1	TSSQDSPGTSGSYCEQF
few	11	TRBJ1-2	TRBV4-2	ASSPGTSYGYT
-	15	TRBJ2-1	TRBV10-3	TTKWREEGTADYEQF
-	13	TRBJ2-1	TRBV7-9	ASSPEIAGVSEQF
-	9	TRBJ2-1	TRBV7-9	ASSSLDEQF
few	15	TRBJ2-1	TRBV5-6	ASSLATGGWGYNEQF
-	16	TRBJ2-6	TRBV4-1	ASSRTLGRVAGANVLT
-	14	TRBJ2-1	TRBV11-2	ASSLPLVAATNEQF
many	11	TRBJ2-5	TRBV11-2	ASSFRDRSRQY
few	14	TRBJ2-1	TRBV12-3/TRBV12-4	VSGLIRSGSKNEQF
-	10	TRBJ1-1	TRBV12-3/TRBV12-4	ASSTPPFEAF
few	12	TRBJ2-7	TRBV5-4	ASSPGDRRREQY
-	11	TRBJ2-7	TRBV5-1	ASHEGPRSEQY
many	11	TRBJ1-2	TRBV29-1	SVGTGGAYGYT
many	9	TRBJ2-7	TRBV11-2	ASSHHERQY
few	11	TRBJ2-7	TRBV7-9	ASSSGYTSEQY
-	12	TRBJ2-1	TRBV7-9	ASSPPPTYNEQF
-	16	TRBJ2-1	TRBV4-2	ASSQEVRGGRDHNEQF
many	10	TRBJ2-1	TRBV12-3/TRBV12-4	ASRTGGDEQF
-	13	TRBJ2-7	TRBV14	ASSQDGGVSYEQY
-	12	TRBJ2-1	TRBV4-1	ATSQASGNWEQF
few	13	TRBJ2-4	TRBV7-9	ASSLGRESENIQY
-	13	TRBJ1-6	TRBV23-1	ASSHLIRANSPLH
few	14	TRBJ2-2	TRBV7-3	ASSLSQPHKTGELF
-	17	TRBJ2-4	TRBV5-6	ASSLESGTGGIRGLIQY